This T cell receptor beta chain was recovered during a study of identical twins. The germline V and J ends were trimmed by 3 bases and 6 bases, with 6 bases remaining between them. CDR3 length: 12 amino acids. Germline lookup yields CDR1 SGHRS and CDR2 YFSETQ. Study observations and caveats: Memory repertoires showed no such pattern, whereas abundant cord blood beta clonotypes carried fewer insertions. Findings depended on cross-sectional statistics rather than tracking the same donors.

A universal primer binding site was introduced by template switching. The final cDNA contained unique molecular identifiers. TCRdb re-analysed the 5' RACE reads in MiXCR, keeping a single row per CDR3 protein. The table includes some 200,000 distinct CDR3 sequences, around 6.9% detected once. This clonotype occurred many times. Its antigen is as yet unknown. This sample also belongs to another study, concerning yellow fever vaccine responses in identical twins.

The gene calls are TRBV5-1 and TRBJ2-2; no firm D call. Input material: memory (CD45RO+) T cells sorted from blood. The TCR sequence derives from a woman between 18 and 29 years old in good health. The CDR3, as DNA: TGCGCCAGCAGCTGGCCATCCGGGGAGCTGTTTTTT. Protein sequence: CASSWPSGELFF.